The TCR beta chain under discussion was sequenced for a study of blood T cell repertoires in COVID-19. Looking at the study overall: PBMCs, B-cell-depleted T cells, or T cells were the source of the cDNA or gDNA that made up the material.

Measured with immunoSEQ multiplex PCR; TCRdb has only the in-frame clones, and not every one. The sample consists of 85,000 to 100,000 clones, approximately 86% of them appearing once. This clone ranks as medium-sized (0.01 to 0.1%). Germline CDR1 SGHRS, CDR2 YFSETQ. V lost 4 bases, J lost 6 bases, and 13 bases lay in between. CDR3 size: 13 residues. This TCR was recovered from a middle-aged man with COVID-19, enrolled during active disease. Sequences were obtained from peripheral blood. The J gene is TRBJ1-2, the V gene TRBV5-1, with D possibly being TRBD1 (6 bases). The CDR3 loop is CASSLRSGDGYTF. The CDR3 bases are TGCGCCAGCAGCCTACGTTCAGGGGATGGCTACACCTTC. Drawing the rest from reference TRBV5-1 and TRBJ1-2, the complete variable domain is KAGVTQTPRYLIKTRGQQVTLSCSPISGHRSVSWYQQTPGQGLQFLFEYFSETQRNKGNFPGRFSGRQFSNSRSEMNVSTLELGDSALYLCASSLRSGDGYTFGSGTRLTVV.